This T cell receptor beta chain is drawn from a study of blood T cell repertoires in COVID-19. Study background: The cDNA or gDNA used as material had been derived from T cells, B-cell-depleted T cells, or PBMCs.

There are 16 residues in the CDR3. The V and J ends lost 6 bases and 0 bases, in that order; junction bases with no gene match: 9. Germline V gene data show CDR1 as MNHEY and CDR2 as SVGEGT. In the original workflow: By means of reference gene primer amplification, nucleated cell counts were estimated. The repertoire was sequenced with immunoSEQ multiplex PCR; TCRdb's copy has only in-frame clones and lacks some. D and trimming were read from the DNA, whereas the V and J calls and clone size are those reported in that table. The table has about 290,000 clones, roughly 90% seen once. The J gene is TRBJ1-1, the V gene TRBV6-2 or TRBV6-3, with 8 bases aligning to TRBD1. Sequencing used peripheral blood. The sequence derives from a woman aged 25 to 45 with active or convalescent COVID-19. The CDR3 loop is CASSTTGGDMNTEAFF. In nucleotides, the CDR3 is TGTGCCAGCAGCACTACAGGGGGTGATATGAACACTGAAGCTTTCTTT.